Following are 5 T cell receptor beta chains from one sample sequenced in a study of shared clonotypes between healthy human individuals. The repertoire was sequenced with immunoSEQ multiplex PCR; TCRdb's copy has only in-frame clones and lacks some. The table records about 380,000 clones, roughly 96% of them present only once. Sequenced material: memory CD8+ T cells sorted from blood. Subset in this sample: CD45RO+ cells pooled with CCR7-negative TemRA cells. The receptor set was obtained from a man aged 25 to 40 in good health.

The chain combines TRBV23-1 with TRBJ2-3; a weak D match, TRBD2 (6 bases). TRBV23-1 is designated an ORF whose function remains uncertain. CDR3 length equals 15 residues. V lost 3 bases, J lost 3 bases, and 13 bases lay in between. The CDR3 reads CASSHWGDGTDTQYF. In DNA, the CDR3 is TGCGCCAGCAGTCACTGGGGGGACGGGACAGATACGCAGTATTTT.

The chain combines TRBV6-4 with TRBJ2-2; 8 bases are a match to TRBD2. The CDR3 contains 14 residues. Trimming at V came to 6 bases and at J to 2 bases, leaving 2 bases not matched to a gene. The germline CDR1 and CDR2 sequences are MRHNA and SNTAGT. The CDR3 bases are TGTGCCAGCAGACTAGCGGTAAACACCGGGGAGCTGTTTTTT. Translated, it gives CASRLAVNTGELFF.

The gene calls are TRBV5-8 and TRBJ1-5; 8 positions agree with TRBD1. With 1 base clipped from V and 2 bases from J, the junction kept 5 bases outside the gene matches. This CDR3 comprises 16 residues. The germline V gene encodes CDR1 SGHTS and CDR2 YDEGEE. The chain's CDR3 is CASSLTQGAGNQPQHF. Written as DNA, the CDR3 is TGTGCCAGCAGCTTGACTCAGGGGGCAGGCAATCAGCCCCAGCATTTT.

The chain has TRBV2 and TRBJ1-4, with 9 bases matching TRBD1. V shed 6 bases and J 4 bases; nucleotides not matched to a gene: 6. The CDR3 length is 15 residues. CDR1 and CDR2 from the germline V gene are SNHLY and FYNNEI. The CDR3 loop is CASRPGQGLNEKLFF. CDR3 sequence (DNA): TGTGCCAGCAGGCCGGGACAGGGCCTTAATGAAAAACTGTTTTTT.

J is TRBJ2-7 and V is TRBV4-1; 9 nucleotides agree with TRBD2. This CDR3 region has 17 residues. The trim removed 0 bases at V and 2 bases at J, leaving 8 bases unmatched. Germline-derived CDR1 and CDR2 are MGHRA and YSYEKL. Written as DNA, the CDR3 is TGCGCCAGCAGCCAAGATGTGGCTAGCGGGATTCCCTACGAGCAGTACTTC. Translating gives CASSQDVASGIPYEQYF.